Listed here are 16 T cell receptor beta chains from one sample, sequenced in a study of sequential checkpoint blockade in melanoma. Treatment here: randomized to nivolumab then ipilimumab (arm A) or the reverse (arm B). Some clones are missing from TCRdb's copy, which holds only in-frame ones; the method was immunoSEQ multiplex PCR. The profile shows about 30,000 clones, approximately 88% of them singletons. Here the sequenced sample was CD8+ T cells sorted from blood (inferred from file names), taken from a patient given nivolumab and ipilimumab in sequence. The receptors shown here come from a human donor with melanoma.

The gene calls are TRBV27 and TRBJ2-1; D is perhaps TRBD1 (5 bases). V was trimmed by 6 bases and J by 4 bases, leaving 7 bases between them. The CDR3 is 12 amino acids. The germline V gene has CDR1 MNHEY and CDR2 SMNVEV (reference sequence). The CDR3 spells CASRRQYNEQFF. The CDR3 coding sequence is TGTGCCAGCAGAAGACAGTACAATGAGCAGTTCTTC.

The genes are TRBV4-3 and TRBJ1-1; 7 nucleotides line up with TRBD1. CDR3 length equals 14 residues. V shed 0 bases, J shed 6 bases, and the junction held 4 bases outside the gene matches. CDR1 and CDR2 (germline): LGHNA, YSLEER. The chain's CDR3 is CASSQERGPSEAFF. The CDR3 DNA sequence: TGCGCCAGCAGCCAAGAAAGGGGGCCGTCTGAAGCTTTCTTT.

This rearrangement joins TRBV15 to TRBJ2-3; 9 bases match TRBD2. Per the germline V gene, CDR1 is LNHNV and CDR2 is YYDKDF (reference sequence). This CDR3 has 15 residues. Trimming at V came to 5 bases and at J to 7 bases, leaving 10 bases not matched to a gene. In nucleotides, the CDR3 is TGTGCCACCAGCCCCCTGCGGGAGGGTATAAATACGCAGTATTTT. Its protein product is CATSPLREGINTQYF.

The chain has TRBV27 and TRBJ2-3; 9 positions agree with TRBD2. The germline gives CDR1 MNHEY, CDR2 SMNVEV (reference sequence). This CDR3 comprises 12 residues. Unmatched junction bases numbered 2, after V lost 8 bases and J lost 5 bases. CDR3 coding DNA: TGTGCCAGCGGACTAGCGCAAGATACGCAGTATTTT. Translation: CASGLAQDTQYF.

The V call is TRBV9, the J call TRBJ1-4; possibly TRBD1 for D (5 bases). From germline, CDR1 is SGDLS and CDR2 YYNGEE. This CDR3 has 15 residues. Trimming shortened V by 4 bases and J by 10 bases, and 20 bases separated the two germline ends. The CDR3 is CASSPEGGHPGKLFF. For the CDR3, the DNA is TGTGCCAGCAGCCCAGAAGGTGGACATCCCGGAAAACTGTTTTTT. The whole variable domain, filled in from reference TRBV9 and TRBJ1-4, reads DSGVTQTPKHLITATGQRVTLRCSPRSGDLSVYWYQQSLDQGLQFLIQYYNGEERAKGNILERFSAQQFPDLHSELNLSSLELGDSALYFCASSPEGGHPGKLFFGSGTQLSVL.

The rearrangement joins TRBV7-6 to TRBJ1-1, with 8 bases fitting TRBD1. Germline CDR1 reads SGHVS; CDR2 reads FNYEAQ. Trimming at V came to 10 bases and at J to 1 base, leaving 11 bases not matched to a gene. The CDR3 extends over 15 amino acids. CDR3 sequence: CATSSPGGWNTEAFF. The CDR3 region has the DNA TGTGCCACCTCGTCCCCAGGGGGCTGGAACACTGAAGCTTTCTTT. Combining the CDR3 with reference TRBV7-6 and TRBJ1-1 gives the whole variable domain GAGVSQSPRYKVTKRGQDVALRCDPISGHVSLYWYRQALGQGPEFLTYFNYEAQQDKSGLPNDRFSAERPEGSISTLTIQRTEQRDSAMYRCATSSPGGWNTEAFFGQGTRLTVV.

V usage is TRBV4-2 and J usage is TRBJ2-2; no definite D call. Trimming stripped 4 bases from V and 0 bases from J, with 12 bases between. CDR3 length equals 16 residues. Germline loops: CDR1 LGHNA, CDR2 YNFKEQ. CDR3 protein: CASSPQDFTNTGELFF. CDR3 nucleotide sequence: TGTGCCAGCAGCCCTCAGGATTTTACGAACACCGGGGAGCTGTTTTTT.

This chain connects TRBV30 to TRBJ2-7; D possibly corresponds to TRBD2 (6 bases). Trimming took 6 bases from V and 0 from J, leaving 15 bases between them. The germline V gene has CDR1 GTSNPN and CDR2 SVGIG (reference sequence). The CDR3 covers 14 residues. For the CDR3, the DNA is TGTGCCTGTACTCCGGGACTGACCTCCTACGAGCAGTACTTC. Its protein is CACTPGLTSYEQYF.

This sequence joins TRBV19 and TRBJ1-5, with no clear D. The germline V and J ends were trimmed by 0 bases and 4 bases, with 7 bases remaining between them. The germline V gene has CDR1 LNHDA and CDR2 SQIVND (reference sequence). The length of the CDR3 is 14 residues. The CDR3 sequence is CASSIDRGNQPQHF. In DNA form, the CDR3 reads TGTGCCAGTAGTATAGATCGGGGAAATCAGCCCCAGCATTTT.

The CDR3 DNA is TGTGCCAGCAGCCAAGGGACAGGGGGCAGTGGCTACACCTTC. Translated, it gives CASSQGTGGSGYTF. This chain connects TRBV4-2 to TRBJ1-2, with 11 bases that match TRBD1. The CDR3 is 14 residues long. V was clipped by 1 base and J by 7 bases; unmatched bases: 2. The V gene's germline CDR1 is LGHNA and CDR2 YNFKEQ.

The chain has TRBV19 and TRBJ2-7; 10 nucleotides match TRBD1. Germline assignment: CDR1 LNHDA and CDR2 SQIVND (reference sequence). Losses at the gene ends were 5 bases for V and 4 bases for J; bases not matched to a gene: 8. This CDR3 has 15 residues. This chain's CDR3 is CASSHGQGGAYEQYF. The DNA of the CDR3 is TGTGCCAGTAGTCACGGACAGGGGGGAGCATACGAGCAGTACTTC.

The CDR3 region has the DNA TGTGCCAGCAGTTTTGCGGGAGGAAATGAGCAGTTCTTC. It yields the protein CASSFAGGNEQFF. This chain connects TRBV27 to TRBJ2-1; 8 bases align to TRBD2. The V gene's germline CDR1 is MNHEY and CDR2 SMNVEV (reference sequence). Trimming removed 3 bases from V and 7 bases from J; junction bases left unmatched: 2. CDR3 length: 13 residues.

This clone came up once. V usage is TRBV5-4 and J usage is TRBJ1-2; perhaps TRBD1 as D (6 bases). The CDR3 is 15 residues long. Germline V CDR1 and CDR2: SGHNT, YYREEE (reference sequence). With 6 bases removed from V and 2 bases from J, the gap between germline ends came to 17 bases. The CDR3 is CASTTWEGTNYGYTF. As DNA, the CDR3 is TGTGCCAGCACCACCTGGGAGGGGACAAACTATGGCTACACCTTC.

In its sample, this clone was seen once. The V call is TRBV29-1, the J call TRBJ2-1; perhaps TRBD1 as D (7 bases). CDR1 is SQVTM and CDR2 is ANQGSEA in the germline V gene. Trimming cost V 0 bases and J 7 bases, with 19 bases left between them. This CDR3 region has 16 residues. The CDR3 coding sequence is TGCAGCGTTGAAGATGAGACAGGGACTCCCAGGAATGAGCAGTTCTTC. Translating gives CSVEDETGTPRNEQFF.

V and J are TRBV20-1 and TRBJ1-4; D not resolved. From germline, CDR1 is DFQATT and CDR2 SNEGSKA (reference sequence). The CDR3 loop spans 11 amino acids. Trimming took off 6 bases at V and 10 bases at J, with 12 bases between the two ends. CDR3 DNA: TGCAGTGCCCCGGTTAGCGCAAAACTGTTTTTT. Translation gives CSAPVSAKLFF.

This clone was seen just once. The chain joins TRBV27 to TRBJ2-1; a possible D gene is TRBD1 (6 bases). Germline CDR1 MNHEY, CDR2 SMNVEV (reference sequence). Trimming cost V 5 bases and J 9 bases, with 17 bases left between them. This CDR3 comprises 14 residues. In DNA, the CDR3 is TGTGCCAGCAGTGACCACAACAGGGAGACTGAGCAGTTCTTC. Encoded protein: CASSDHNRETEQFF.